This TCR beta chain was retrieved from a study of T-cell reconstitution after alpha-beta-depleted transplantation in children. Findings and limits, study-wide: About two months after transplant, alpha-beta T cells reportedly came from several hundred expanded graft clones.

With respect to this clonotype: The antigen remains undetermined.

The CDR3 runs to 14 residues. V lost 7 bases to trimming and J lost 10 bases; unmatched junction nucleotides: 13. CDR1 and CDR2 from the germline V gene are MDHEN and SYDVKM. The authors prepared the TCRbeta library with unique molecular identifiers. TCRdb used MiXCR to reprocess the PCR reads, holding one entry per CDR3 protein. The sample includes 500,000 to 750,000 distinct CDR3 sequences, approximately 12% of them seen just once. This sample comprised PBMCs, mostly from graft donor cells, obtained 360 days after TCRalphabeta/CD19-depleted stem cell transplant. The origin of this receptor is a male patient younger than 18 who had a stem cell transplant for acute myeloid leukemia, so the T cells may come from the graft donor. This chain connects TRBV28 to TRBJ2-1, with TRBD1 identical over 7 bases. The CDR3 reads CASIGGPLGWEQFF. The CDR3 DNA reads TGTGCCAGCATAGGGGGCCCGCTTGGGTGGGAGCAGTTCTTC.